This T cell receptor (beta chain) was found in a study of shared clonotypes between healthy human individuals. Positive CCR7 selection of CD45RO-negative cells yielded the naive CD8 cells, and terminally differentiated effector memory CD45RA+ cells were excluded. Sequencing used immunoSEQ multiplex PCR; TCRdb keeps in-frame clones, though not all of them. The sample includes roughly 2 million clones, roughly 95% of them seen just once. The germline V gene encodes CDR1 MGHRA and CDR2 YSYEKL. CDR3 length equals 16 residues. Trimming shortened V by 0 bases and J by 5 bases, and 17 bases separated the two germline ends.

The sample taken for sequencing was naive CD8+ T cells sorted from blood. The chain joins TRBV4-1 to TRBJ2-7; D is perhaps TRBD2 (5 bases). The sequence was collected from a man aged 18 to 29 in good health. The CDR3 is CASSQEHTAAWDEQYF. For the CDR3, the DNA is TGCGCCAGCAGCCAAGAACATACAGCGGCATGGGACGAGCAGTACTTC.